The next 16 T cell receptor beta chains were all read from a single sample in a study of CD8+ T cells in alopecia areata. The treatment here: oral pan-JAK inhibitor, 5-10 mg twice daily. Sequencing relied on a cDNA template that was reverse transcribed from extracted RNA. Generated by immunoSEQ multiplex PCR, the TCRdb table keeps only in-frame clones and is missing some. The sample has some 170,000 clones, about 54% seen once. The specimen comprised CD4+ T cells sorted from blood, sampled at approximately week 60, from a patient treated with tofacitinib. These TCRs come from a human donor with alopecia areata.

The gene calls are TRBV7-2 and TRBJ2-7; 10 nucleotides match TRBD1. CDR1 SGHTA and CDR2 FQGNSA come from the germline V gene. The CDR3 is made up of 15 amino acids. Losses at the gene ends were 1 base for V and 5 bases for J; bases not matched to a gene: 5. The CDR3 sequence is CASSLVSGQGHEQYF. The CDR3 DNA reads TGTGCCAGCAGCTTAGTTTCGGGACAGGGGCACGAGCAGTACTTC.

The gene calls are TRBV5-1 and TRBJ2-1; 8 bases fit TRBD1. CDR1 and CDR2 (germline): SGHRS, YFSETQ. This CDR3 has 13 amino acids. V was clipped by 5 bases and J by 7 bases; unmatched bases: 5. The CDR3 DNA follows: TGCGCCAGCAGGACAGGGGTGACAAATGAGCAGTTCTTC. Translating it yields CASRTGVTNEQFF.

This clone occurred a few times. The J gene is TRBJ1-2, the V gene TRBV15; D remains ambiguous. Trimming cost V 1 base and J 4 bases, with 10 bases left between them. Germline loops: CDR1 LNHNV, CDR2 YYDKDF (reference sequence). This CDR3 has 14 amino acids. CDR3 sequence reads: CATSRGFSPYGYTF. CDR3 coding DNA: TGTGCCACCAGCAGAGGCTTCAGTCCCTATGGCTACACCTTC.

V usage is TRBV6-6 and J usage is TRBJ2-7; 8 positions agree with TRBD1. Germline V gene sequence: CDR1 MNHNY, CDR2 SVGAGI (reference sequence). The CDR3 loop spans 15 amino acids. The V gene end was trimmed by 0 bases and the J gene end by 3 bases; junction bases not matched to a gene: 4. CDR3 bases: TGTGCCAGCAGTTACTCTTCAGGGGGCGTCTACGAGCAGTACTTC. It is translated as CASSYSSGGVYEQYF.

The chain combines TRBV29-1 with TRBJ2-7, with 7 bases identical to TRBD1. This CDR3 region has 14 residues. The trim removed 7 bases at V and 0 bases at J, leaving 9 bases unmatched. Germline loops: CDR1 SQVTM, CDR2 ANQGSEA. CDR3 coding DNA: TGCAGCGCCGAACAGGGGTACCCCTCCTACGAGCAGTACTTC. This gives the protein CSAEQGYPSYEQYF.

The CDR3 DNA reads TGTGCCAGCAGCTTAGCAGGGCGTAACGCTGAAGCTTTCTTT. This encodes CASSLAGRNAEAFF. V usage is TRBV7-9 and J usage is TRBJ1-1; D gene ambiguous. The CDR3 extends over 14 amino acids. V was pared by 0 bases and J by 6 bases, with 11 bases between. Germline V gene sequence: CDR1 SEHNR, CDR2 FQNEAQ (reference sequence).

The rearrangement joins TRBV29-1 to TRBJ2-6; D gene unclear. Germline lookup yields CDR1 SQVTM and CDR2 ANQGSEA. V lost 1 base and J 1 base, leaving 8 bases between the germline ends. The CDR3 has 15 residues. The CDR3 reads CSVEALGSGANVLTF. The CDR3, as DNA: TGCAGCGTTGAAGCCCTAGGGTCTGGGGCCAACGTCCTGACTTTC.

The rearrangement links TRBV19 to TRBJ2-7, with 7 nucleotides matching TRBD1. This CDR3 has 15 residues. V dropped 2 bases and J dropped 3; count of bases not matched to a gene: 7. Germline V gives CDR1 LNHDA, CDR2 SQIVND (reference sequence). For the CDR3, the DNA is TGTGCCAGTAGTATATCCAACAGGGGTTTCTACGAGCAGTACTTC. It translates to CASSISNRGFYEQYF.

CDR3 region: CSATGVTYEQYF. CDR3 DNA: TGCAGCGCGACAGGGGTAACCTACGAGCAGTACTTC. The V gene is TRBV29-1, the J gene TRBJ2-7; 8 bases align to TRBD1. Trimming removed 7 bases from V and 2 bases from J; junction bases left unmatched: 4. CDR3 size: 12 residues. Germline loops: CDR1 SQVTM, CDR2 ANQGSEA.

This clone was observed a handful of times. This chain connects TRBV27 to TRBJ1-2; maybe TRBD1 (5 bases). Trimming left V 6 bases short and J 11 bases short, with 19 bases between. The germline gives CDR1 MNHEY, CDR2 SMNVEV (reference sequence). The CDR3 is 13 amino acids. The CDR3 reads CASRLGPKQPYTF. Here the CDR3 DNA reads TGTGCCAGCAGATTGGGACCCAAGCAGCCTTACACCTTC.

This chain uses TRBV2 with TRBJ1-5; perhaps TRBD1 as D (6 bases). Germline V CDR1 and CDR2: SNHLY, FYNNEI. The CDR3 consists of 13 residues. This CDR3 reads CASAGEIYQPQHF. The CDR3 nucleotides read TGTGCGTCCGCAGGGGAGATTTATCAGCCCCAGCATTTT.

CDR3 in DNA: TGCAGTGCTGCGGACCCTCGGGAGCAGTACTTC. It codes for CSAADPREQYF. The rearrangement joins TRBV20-1 to TRBJ2-7, with no clear D. Per germline, CDR1 DFQATT and CDR2 SNEGSKA (reference sequence). Trimming took 5 bases from V and 7 from J, leaving 12 bases between them. This CDR3 contains 11 residues.

This clone turned up a few times. The rearrangement joins TRBV6-5 to TRBJ1-4; TRBD1 matches at 7 bases. The V gene's germline CDR1 is MNHEY and CDR2 SVGAGI. The CDR3 is 11 residues long. Unmatched junction bases numbered 2, after V lost 6 bases and J lost 10 bases. The CDR3: CASSQGGKLFF. The CDR3 nucleotides are TGTGCCAGCAGCCAGGGGGGAAAACTGTTTTTT.

The V gene is TRBV5-6, the J gene TRBJ1-2, with 7 positions matching TRBD1. Germline values: CDR1 SGHDT, CDR2 YYEEEE. The V and J ends lost 2 bases and 5 bases, in that order; junction bases with no gene match: 18. This CDR3 is 18 amino acids long. The CDR3 loop is CASSLTPGQNPWAYGYTF. The DNA of the CDR3 is TGTGCCAGCAGCTTAACTCCGGGACAGAACCCTTGGGCGTATGGCTACACCTTC.

On this clone: A far larger clone differs by one base, so this is likely a read error. The chain is built from TRBV6-1 and TRBJ1-6; D is unresolved. Trimming stripped 5 bases from V and 7 bases from J, with 0 bases between. The CDR3 spans 10 residues. CDR1 MNHNS and CDR2 SASEGT come from the germline V gene. The CDR3 here is CASSNSPLHF. For the CDR3, the DNA is TGTGCCAGCAGTAATTCACCCCTCCACTTT.

This clone was picked up one time. The chain combines TRBV4-1 with TRBJ2-2; weak D call: TRBD1 (5 bases). The CDR3 loop spans 17 amino acids. Germline V gene lookup returns CDR1 MGHRA and CDR2 YSYEKL. Trimming shortened V by 3 bases and J by 5 bases, and 19 bases separated the two germline ends. CDR3: CASSHLDMGFTTGELFF. DNA for the CDR3: TGCGCCAGCAGCCACCTGGACATGGGGTTTACTACCGGGGAGCTGTTTTTT.